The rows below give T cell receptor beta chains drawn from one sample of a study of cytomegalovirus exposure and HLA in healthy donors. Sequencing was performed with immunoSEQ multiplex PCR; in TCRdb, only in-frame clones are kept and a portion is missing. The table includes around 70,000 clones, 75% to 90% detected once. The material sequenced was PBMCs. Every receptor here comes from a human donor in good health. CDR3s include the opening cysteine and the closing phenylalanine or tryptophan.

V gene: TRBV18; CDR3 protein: CASSPQWAGHEQYF
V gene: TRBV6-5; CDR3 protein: CASSYATPRLGGELFF
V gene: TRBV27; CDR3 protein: CASSLTGASGNTIYF
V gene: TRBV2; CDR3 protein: CASSWSGGEQYF
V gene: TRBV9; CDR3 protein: CASSVGGGFDEQYF
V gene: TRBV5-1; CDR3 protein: CASSLLSGVNTGELFF
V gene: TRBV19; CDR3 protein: CASSISDSNQPQHF
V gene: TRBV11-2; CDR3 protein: CASSRDRSREAFF
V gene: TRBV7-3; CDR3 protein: CASSDWGQAYEQYF
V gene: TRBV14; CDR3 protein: CASSGAGTLGEKLFF
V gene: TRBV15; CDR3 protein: CATSTGQGTDTQYF
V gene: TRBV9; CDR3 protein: CASLTATTWEAFF
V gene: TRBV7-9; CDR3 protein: CASSLVASPYEQYF
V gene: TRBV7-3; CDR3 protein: CASSPGSTSYEQYF
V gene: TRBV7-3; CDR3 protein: CASSLTASGGANTGELFF
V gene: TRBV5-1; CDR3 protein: CASSPDPGSGNTIYF
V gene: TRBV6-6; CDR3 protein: CASSQGQPYLGYTF
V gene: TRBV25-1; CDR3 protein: CASSENLGLATDTQYF
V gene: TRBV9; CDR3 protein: CASSVSRDTQYF
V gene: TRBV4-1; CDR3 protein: CASSHEALAGGGEFF
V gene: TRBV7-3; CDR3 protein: CASSLVADPTDTQYF
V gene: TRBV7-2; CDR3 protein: CASSLDRGLSTEAFF
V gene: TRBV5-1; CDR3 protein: CASSISSNYGYTF
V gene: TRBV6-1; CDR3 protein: CASSAFAGQGGNTIYF
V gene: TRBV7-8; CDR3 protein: CASSLAQRAVPMNTEAFF
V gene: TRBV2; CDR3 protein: CASTIIAGSPLHF
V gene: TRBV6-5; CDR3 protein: CASSYSPTGVDSPLHF
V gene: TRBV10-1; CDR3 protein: CERGGAGSRTDTQYF
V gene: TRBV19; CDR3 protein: CASSMLAGLQDTQYF
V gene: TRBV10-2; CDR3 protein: CASYSGTSGGRPYEQYF
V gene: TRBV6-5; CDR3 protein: CASSKGTGTYNEQFF
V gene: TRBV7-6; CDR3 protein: CASSLRQGNTEAFF
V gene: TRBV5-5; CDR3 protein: CASSWGAYGYTF
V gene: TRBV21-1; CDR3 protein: CARTDTSKAGDTDTQYF
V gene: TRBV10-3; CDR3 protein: CAISESSGFNEKLFF
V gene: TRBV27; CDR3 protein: CASNPSGGGEQYF